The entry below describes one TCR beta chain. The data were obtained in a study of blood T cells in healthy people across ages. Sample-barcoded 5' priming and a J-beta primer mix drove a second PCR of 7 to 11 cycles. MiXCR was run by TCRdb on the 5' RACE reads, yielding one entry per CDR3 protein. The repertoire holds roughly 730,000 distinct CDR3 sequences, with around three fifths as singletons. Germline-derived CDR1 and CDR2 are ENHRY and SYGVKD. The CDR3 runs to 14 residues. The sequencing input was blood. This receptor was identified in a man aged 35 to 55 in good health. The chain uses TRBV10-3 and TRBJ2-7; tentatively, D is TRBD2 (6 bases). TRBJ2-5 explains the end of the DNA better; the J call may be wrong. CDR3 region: CAISEARGGETQYF. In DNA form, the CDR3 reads TGTGCCATCAGTGAGGCGCGGGGAGGAGAGACCCAGTACTTC.